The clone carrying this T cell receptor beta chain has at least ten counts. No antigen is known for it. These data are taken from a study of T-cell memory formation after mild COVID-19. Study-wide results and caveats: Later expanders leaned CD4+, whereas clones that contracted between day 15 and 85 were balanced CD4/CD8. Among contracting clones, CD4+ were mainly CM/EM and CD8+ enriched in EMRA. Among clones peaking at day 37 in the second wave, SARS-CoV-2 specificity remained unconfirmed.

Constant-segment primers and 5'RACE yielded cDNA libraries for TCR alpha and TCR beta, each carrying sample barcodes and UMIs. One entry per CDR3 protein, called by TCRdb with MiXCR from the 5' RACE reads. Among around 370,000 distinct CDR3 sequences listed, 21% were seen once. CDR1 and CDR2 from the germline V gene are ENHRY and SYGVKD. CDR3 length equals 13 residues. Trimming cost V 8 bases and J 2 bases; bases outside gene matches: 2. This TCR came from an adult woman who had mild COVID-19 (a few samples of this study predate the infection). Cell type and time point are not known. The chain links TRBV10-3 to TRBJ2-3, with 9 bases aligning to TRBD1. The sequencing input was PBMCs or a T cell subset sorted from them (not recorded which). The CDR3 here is CAIWTGATDTQYF. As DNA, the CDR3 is TGTGCCATCTGGACAGGGGCCACAGATACGCAGTATTTT.